The 14 T cell receptor beta chains presented below share a single source sample, sequenced in a study of cytomegalovirus exposure and HLA in healthy donors. The PCR employed 60 Vbeta primers together with 13 Jbeta primers. Measured with immunoSEQ multiplex PCR; TCRdb has only the in-frame clones, and not every one. The sample gives approximately 110,000 clones, roughly 77% of which show up once; roughly 1.1% is in the top ten. Sequenced sample: PBMCs. Receptor source: a woman younger than 45 in good health and CMV-seronegative.

The rearrangement links TRBV18 to TRBJ2-2, with TRBD2 matching over 13 bases. CDR1 and CDR2 (germline): KGHSH, LQKENI. This CDR3 spans 17 amino acids. Trimming took 5 bases from V and 4 from J; bases not matched to a gene: 7. The CDR3 spells CASSSETSGGSTGELFF. CDR3 nucleotides: TGTGCCAGCTCATCTGAGACTAGCGGGGGGTCCACCGGGGAGCTGTTTTTT. Drawing the rest from reference TRBV18 and TRBJ2-2, the complete variable domain is NAGVMQNPRHLVRRRGQEARLRCSPMKGHSHVYWYRQLPEEGLKFMVYLQKENIIDESGMPKERFSAEFPKEGPSILRIQQVVRGDSAAYFCASSSETSGGSTGELFFGEGSRLTVL.

The chain is built from TRBV9 and TRBJ2-5; 10 bases map to TRBD2. V trimming: 0 bases; J trimming: 1 base; junction bases outside the gene matches: 9. CDR1 and CDR2 from the germline V gene are SGDLS and YYNGEE. The CDR3 length is 18 residues. The CDR3 nucleotides read TGTGCCAGCAGCGTAGCTACAGAGACTAGCGGGTTCCAAGAGACCCAGTACTTC. This encodes CASSVATETSGFQETQYF. Supplemented by reference TRBV9 and TRBJ2-5, the full variable domain reads DSGVTQTPKHLITATGQRVTLRCSPRSGDLSVYWYQQSLDQGLQFLIQYYNGEERAKGNILERFSAQQFPDLHSELNLSSLELGDSALYFCASSVATETSGFQETQYFGPGTRLLVL.

Here the CDR3 reads CATKRGRRSTDTQYF. CDR3 coding DNA: TGTGCTACAAAAAGGGGCAGGCGAAGCACAGATACGCAGTATTTT. The chain is built from TRBV19 and TRBJ2-3; a weak D match, TRBD1 (5 bases). Germline loops: CDR1 LNHDA, CDR2 SQIVND (reference sequence). CDR3 length equals 15 residues.

This rearrangement joins TRBV6-5 to TRBJ1-4, with D possibly being TRBD1 (6 bases). Per the germline V gene, CDR1 is MNHEY and CDR2 is SVGAGI. V was cut by 0 bases and J by 8 bases, with 13 bases left in between. This CDR3 contains 15 residues. CDR3 DNA: TGTGCCAGCAGTTACTCGGGGGGGCTTGTGGAAAAACTGTTTTTT. Residues: CASSYSGGLVEKLFF.

V usage is TRBV11-2 and J usage is TRBJ2-1, with D possibly TRBD2 on 6 matching bases. With 4 bases removed from V and 7 bases from J, the gap between germline ends came to 11 bases. Germline V gene lookup returns CDR1 SGHAT and CDR2 FQNNGV. The CDR3 consists of 13 residues. The CDR3 DNA sequence: TGTGCCAGCAGCTGGGGGGATTCGAATGAGCAGTTCTTC. This sequence encodes CASSWGDSNEQFF.

The chain combines TRBV7-9 with TRBJ2-2; D might be TRBD1 (7 bases). CDR3 length: 15 amino acids. Trimming took off 5 bases at V and 3 bases at J, with 13 bases between the two ends. CDR1 and CDR2 from the germline V gene are SEHNR and FQNEAQ (reference sequence). CDR3 bases: TGTGCCAGCAGCGGCGGGACAGCATACACCGGGGAGCTGTTTTTT. Amino acids: CASSGGTAYTGELFF. The full variable domain, completed using reference TRBV7-9 and TRBJ2-2, is DTGVSQNPRHKITKRGQNVTFRCDPISEHNRLYWYRQTLGQGPEFLTYFQNEAQLEKSRLLSDRFSAERPKGSFSTLEIQRTEQGDSAMYLCASSGGTAYTGELFFGEGSRLTVL.

The rearrangement links TRBV7-3 to TRBJ2-5; 8 nucleotides align to TRBD2. CDR1 and CDR2 from the germline V gene are SGHTA and FQGTGA. Losses at the gene ends were 8 bases for V and 1 base for J; bases not matched to a gene: 9. The length of the CDR3 is 15 residues. CDR3 loop: CASSSGGGPQETQYF. The CDR3 nucleotides are TGTGCCAGCTCCTCGGGGGGGGGCCCCCAAGAGACCCAGTACTTC.

The chain couples TRBV12-5 to TRBJ1-1, with unresolved D. This CDR3 comprises 13 residues. V was cut by 3 bases and J by 5 bases, with 10 bases left in between. Germline V gene sequence: CDR1 LGHNT, CDR2 FRNRAP. In DNA form, the CDR3 reads TGTGCTAGTGGTTTTTTCACGGGGACTGAAGCTTTCTTT. Its protein product is CASGFFTGTEAFF.

V is TRBV19 and J is TRBJ2-3, with 9 positions matching TRBD1. V gave up 5 bases and J gave up 2 bases; unmatched junction bases: 8. The CDR3 has 16 amino acids. The germline V gene has CDR1 LNHDA and CDR2 SQIVND (reference sequence). CDR3 sequence (DNA): TGTGCCAGTAGTGGACCGGGACAGGGACACACAGATACGCAGTATTTT. It specifies CASSGPGQGHTDTQYF.

This clone came up once. This chain connects TRBV4-1 to TRBJ2-3, with a possible D match to TRBD2 (5 bases). Looked up from germline, CDR1 is MGHRA and CDR2 is YSYEKL. The V end was cut by 1 base, the J end by 0 bases, with 5 bases between. The CDR3 spans 14 residues. The CDR3 protein is CASSQGRSTDTQYF. CDR3 nucleotides: TGCGCCAGCAGCCAAGGGAGGAGCACAGATACGCAGTATTTT.

The chain joins TRBV27 to TRBJ1-5, with 7 positions matching TRBD1. CDR1 is MNHEY, CDR2 SMNVEV, per germline (reference sequence). The CDR3 runs to 15 residues. V lost 5 bases and J lost 3; bases outside the gene matches: 7. The CDR3 loop is CASSRSTGNNQPQHF. As DNA, the CDR3 is TGTGCCAGCAGTCGGTCGACAGGGAACAATCAGCCCCAGCATTTT.

The rearrangement links TRBV20-1 to TRBJ2-3; D is undetermined. Trimming removed 6 bases at V and 2 bases at J, with 3 bases between. The CDR3 runs to 10 residues. In germline, CDR1 is DFQATT, CDR2 SNEGSKA (reference sequence). The CDR3: CSAFTDTQYF. The DNA of the CDR3 is TGCAGTGCCTTCACAGATACGCAGTATTTT.

This chain links TRBV28 with TRBJ1-3, with TRBD1 matching 9 bases. V trimming: 6 bases; J trimming: 4 bases; junction bases outside the gene matches: 7. The CDR3 is 15 amino acids. CDR1 and CDR2 from the germline V gene are MDHEN and SYDVKM. The CDR3 DNA is TGTGCCAGCAGCCGGGACAGGGTTCGAGGAAACACCATATATTTT. As protein: CASSRDRVRGNTIYF.

This sequence joins TRBV5-1 and TRBJ1-6; D might be TRBD1 (5 bases). This CDR3 comprises 13 residues. From germline, CDR1 is SGHRS and CDR2 YFSETQ. Trimming stripped 4 bases from V and 9 bases from J, with 11 bases between. The CDR3 region is CASSASGGSPLHF. As DNA, the CDR3 is TGCGCCAGCAGCGCCAGCGGGGGTTCACCCCTCCACTTT.